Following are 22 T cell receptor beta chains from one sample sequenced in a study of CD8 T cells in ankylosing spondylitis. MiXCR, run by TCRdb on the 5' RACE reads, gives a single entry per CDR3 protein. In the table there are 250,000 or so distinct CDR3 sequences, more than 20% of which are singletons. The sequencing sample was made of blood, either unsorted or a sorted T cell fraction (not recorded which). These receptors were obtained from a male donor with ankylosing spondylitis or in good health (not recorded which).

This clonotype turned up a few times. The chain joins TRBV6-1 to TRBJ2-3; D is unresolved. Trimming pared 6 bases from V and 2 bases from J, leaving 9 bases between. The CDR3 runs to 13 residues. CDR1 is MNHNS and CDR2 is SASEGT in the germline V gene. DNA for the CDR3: TGTGCCAGCAGGTCCCCGGTCACAGATACGCAGTATTTT. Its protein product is CASRSPVTDTQYF.

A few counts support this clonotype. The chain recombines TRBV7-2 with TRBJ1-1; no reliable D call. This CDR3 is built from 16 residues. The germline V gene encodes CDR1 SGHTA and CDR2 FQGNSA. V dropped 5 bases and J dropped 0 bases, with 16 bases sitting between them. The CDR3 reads CASSDFGRHMNTEAFF. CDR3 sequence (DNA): TGTGCCAGCAGCGATTTCGGCAGGCACATGAACACTGAAGCTTTCTTT.

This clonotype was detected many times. CDR3 in amino acids: CAINKETGSTDTQYF. Here the CDR3 DNA reads TGTGCCATCAATAAAGAGACAGGGAGCACAGATACGCAGTATTTT. V usage is TRBV10-3 and J usage is TRBJ2-3; 7 nucleotides agree with TRBD1. This CDR3 is built from 15 residues. The V segment lost 7 bases and the J segment 0 bases; nucleotides outside the gene matches: 7. Germline-derived CDR1 and CDR2 are ENHRY and SYGVKD.

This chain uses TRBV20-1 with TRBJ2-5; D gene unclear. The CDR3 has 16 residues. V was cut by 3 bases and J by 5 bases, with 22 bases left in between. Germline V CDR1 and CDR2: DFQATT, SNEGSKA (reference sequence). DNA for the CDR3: TGCAGTGCTAGGGGGTTTGGAGACTGGGCCGCGGAGACCCAGTACTTC. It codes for CSARGFGDWAAETQYF.

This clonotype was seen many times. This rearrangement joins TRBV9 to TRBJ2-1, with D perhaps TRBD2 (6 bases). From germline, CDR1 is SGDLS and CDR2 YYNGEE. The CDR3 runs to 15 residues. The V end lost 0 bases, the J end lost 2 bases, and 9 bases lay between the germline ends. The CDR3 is CASSVDGGPYNEQFF. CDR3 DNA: TGTGCCAGCAGCGTAGACGGGGGACCCTACAATGAGCAGTTCTTC.

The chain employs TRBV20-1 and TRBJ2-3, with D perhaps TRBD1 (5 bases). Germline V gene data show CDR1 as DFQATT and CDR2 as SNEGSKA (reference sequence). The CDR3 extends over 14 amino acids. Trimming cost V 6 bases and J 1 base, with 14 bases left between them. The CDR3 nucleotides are TGCAGTGCCGCACGGGTAGGGGGCACAGATACGCAGTATTTT. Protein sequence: CSAARVGGTDTQYF.

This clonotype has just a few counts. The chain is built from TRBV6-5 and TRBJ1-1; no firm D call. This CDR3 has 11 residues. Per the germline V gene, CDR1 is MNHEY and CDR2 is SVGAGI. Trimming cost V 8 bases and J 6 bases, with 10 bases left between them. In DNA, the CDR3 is TGTGCCAGCTACTTAGGCGCTGAAGCTTTCTTT. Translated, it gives CASYLGAEAFF.

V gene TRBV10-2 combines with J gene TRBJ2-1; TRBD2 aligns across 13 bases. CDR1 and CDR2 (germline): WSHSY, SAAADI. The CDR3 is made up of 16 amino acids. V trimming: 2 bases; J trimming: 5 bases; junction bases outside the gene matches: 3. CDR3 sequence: CASSEGLAGEDNEQFF. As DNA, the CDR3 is TGCGCCAGCAGTGAGGGACTAGCGGGGGAGGACAATGAGCAGTTCTTC.

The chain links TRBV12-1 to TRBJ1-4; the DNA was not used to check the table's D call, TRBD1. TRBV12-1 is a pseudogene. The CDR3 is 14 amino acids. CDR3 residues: CASKWGSTNEKLFF. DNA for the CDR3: TGTGCCAGCAAATGGGGGTCAACTAATGAAAAACTGTTTTTT.

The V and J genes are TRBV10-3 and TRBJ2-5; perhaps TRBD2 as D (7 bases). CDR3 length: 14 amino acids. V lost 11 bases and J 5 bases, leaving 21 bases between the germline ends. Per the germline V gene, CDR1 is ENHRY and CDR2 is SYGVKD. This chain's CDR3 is CAVGGGAKVETQYF. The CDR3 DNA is TGTGCCGTGGGTGGGGGGGCGAAAGTGGAGACCCAGTACTTC.

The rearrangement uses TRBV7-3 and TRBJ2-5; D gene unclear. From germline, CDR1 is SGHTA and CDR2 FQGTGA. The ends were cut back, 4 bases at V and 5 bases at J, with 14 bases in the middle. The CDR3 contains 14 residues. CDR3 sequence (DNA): TGTGCCAGCAGCTCCGAGATAGTAGGGGAGACCCAGTACTTC. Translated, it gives CASSSEIVGETQYF.

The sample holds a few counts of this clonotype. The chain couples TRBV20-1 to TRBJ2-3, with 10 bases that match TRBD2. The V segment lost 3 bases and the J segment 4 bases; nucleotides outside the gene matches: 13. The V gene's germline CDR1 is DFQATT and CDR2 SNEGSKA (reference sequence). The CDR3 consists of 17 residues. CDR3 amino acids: CSARSPGRTSGSDTQYF. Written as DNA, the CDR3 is TGCAGTGCTAGGTCGCCGGGGAGGACTAGCGGCTCAGATACGCAGTATTTT.

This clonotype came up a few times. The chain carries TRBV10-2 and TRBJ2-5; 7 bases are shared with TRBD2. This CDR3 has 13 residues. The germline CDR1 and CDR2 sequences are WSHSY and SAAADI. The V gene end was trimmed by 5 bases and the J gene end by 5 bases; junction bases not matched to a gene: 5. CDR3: CASSWGGKETQYF. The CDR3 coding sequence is TGCGCCAGCAGTTGGGGGGGGAAGGAGACCCAGTACTTC.

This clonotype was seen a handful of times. This CDR3 reads CSVAGQMNTEAFF. The CDR3 nucleotides are TGCAGTGTCGCGGGACAGATGAACACTGAAGCTTTCTTT. The chain carries TRBV20-1 and TRBJ1-1; TRBD1 aligns across 7 bases. Germline CDR1 reads DFQATT; CDR2 reads SNEGSKA (reference sequence). After removal of 7 bases from V and 0 bases from J, the junction contained 5 bases not matched to a gene. CDR3 size: 13 residues.

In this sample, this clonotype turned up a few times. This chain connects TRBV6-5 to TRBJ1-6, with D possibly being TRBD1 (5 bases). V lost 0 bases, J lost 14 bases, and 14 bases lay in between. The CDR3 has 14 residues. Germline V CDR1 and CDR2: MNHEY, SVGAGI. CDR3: CASSYSPGSVTLHF. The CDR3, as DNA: TGTGCCAGCAGTTACTCCCCAGGGTCCGTCACCCTCCACTTT.

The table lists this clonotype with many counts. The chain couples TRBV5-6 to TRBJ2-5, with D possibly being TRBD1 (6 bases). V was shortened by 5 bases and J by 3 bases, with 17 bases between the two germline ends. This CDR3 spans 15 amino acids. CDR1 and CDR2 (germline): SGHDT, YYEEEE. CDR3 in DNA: TGTGCCAGCAGTTACACCGGGACAATTAAAGAGACCCAGTACTTC. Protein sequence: CASSYTGTIKETQYF.

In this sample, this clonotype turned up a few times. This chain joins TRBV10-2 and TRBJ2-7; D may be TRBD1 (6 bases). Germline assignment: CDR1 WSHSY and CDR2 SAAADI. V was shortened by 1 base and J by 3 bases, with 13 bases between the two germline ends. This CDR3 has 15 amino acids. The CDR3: CASSEWLGRGYEQYF. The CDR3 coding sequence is TGCGCCAGCAGTGAGTGGTTAGGCAGGGGCTACGAGCAGTACTTC.

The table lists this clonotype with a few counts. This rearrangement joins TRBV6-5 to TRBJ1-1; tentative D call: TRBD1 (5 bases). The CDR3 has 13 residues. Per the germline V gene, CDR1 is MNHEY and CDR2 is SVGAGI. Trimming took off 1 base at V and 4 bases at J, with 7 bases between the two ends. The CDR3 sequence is CASSYWDGTEAFF. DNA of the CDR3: TGTGCCAGCAGTTACTGGGACGGCACTGAAGCTTTCTTT.

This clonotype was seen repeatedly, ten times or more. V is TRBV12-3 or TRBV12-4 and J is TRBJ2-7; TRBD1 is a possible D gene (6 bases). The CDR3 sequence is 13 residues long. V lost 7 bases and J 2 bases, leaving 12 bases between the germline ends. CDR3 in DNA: TGTGCCAGCAAACTGACAGGTGCCTACGAGCAGTACTTC. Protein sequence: CASKLTGAYEQYF.

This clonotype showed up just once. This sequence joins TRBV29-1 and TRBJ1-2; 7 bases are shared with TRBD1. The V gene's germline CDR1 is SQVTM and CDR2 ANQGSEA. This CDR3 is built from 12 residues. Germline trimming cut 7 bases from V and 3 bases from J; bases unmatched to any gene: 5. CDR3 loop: CSDDRADYGYTF. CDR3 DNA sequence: TGCAGCGACGACAGGGCTGACTATGGCTACACCTTC.

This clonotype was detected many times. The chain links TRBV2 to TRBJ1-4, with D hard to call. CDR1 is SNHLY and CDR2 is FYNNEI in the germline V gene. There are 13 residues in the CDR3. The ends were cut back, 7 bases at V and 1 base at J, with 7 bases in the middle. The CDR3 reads CASTSGTNEKLFF. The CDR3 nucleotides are TGTGCCAGCACCAGCGGAACTAATGAAAAACTGTTTTTT.

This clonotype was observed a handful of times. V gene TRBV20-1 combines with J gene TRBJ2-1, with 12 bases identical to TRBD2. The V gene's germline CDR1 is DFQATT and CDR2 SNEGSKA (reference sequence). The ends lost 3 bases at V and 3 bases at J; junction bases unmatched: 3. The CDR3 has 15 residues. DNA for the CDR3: TGCAGTGCTAGCGAACTAGCGGGGGGCTACAATGAGCAGTTCTTC. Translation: CSASELAGGYNEQFF.